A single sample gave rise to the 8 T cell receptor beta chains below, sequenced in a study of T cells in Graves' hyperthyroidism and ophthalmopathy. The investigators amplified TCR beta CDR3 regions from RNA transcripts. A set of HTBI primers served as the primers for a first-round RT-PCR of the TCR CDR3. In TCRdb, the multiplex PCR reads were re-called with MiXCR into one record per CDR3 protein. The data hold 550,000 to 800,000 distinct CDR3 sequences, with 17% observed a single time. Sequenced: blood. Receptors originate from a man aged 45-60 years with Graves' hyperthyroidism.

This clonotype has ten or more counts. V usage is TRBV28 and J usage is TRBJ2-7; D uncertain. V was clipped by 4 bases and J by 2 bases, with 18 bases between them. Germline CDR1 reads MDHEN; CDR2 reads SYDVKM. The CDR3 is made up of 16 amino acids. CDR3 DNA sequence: TGTGCCAGCAGTTCCCTCTTGGCCGGCGGCGCCTACGAGCAGTACTTC. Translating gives CASSSLLAGGAYEQYF. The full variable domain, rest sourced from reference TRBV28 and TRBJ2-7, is DVKVTQSSRYLVKRTGEKVFLECVQDMDHENMFWYRQDPGLGLRLIYFSYDVKMKEKGDIPEGYSVSREKKERFSLILESASTNQTSMYLCASSSLLAGGAYEQYFGPGTRLTVT.

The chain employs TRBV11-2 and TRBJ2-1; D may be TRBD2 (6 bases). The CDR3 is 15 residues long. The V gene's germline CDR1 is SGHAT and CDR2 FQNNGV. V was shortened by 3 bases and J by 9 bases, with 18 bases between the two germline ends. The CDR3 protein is CASSLGGLSRPEQFF. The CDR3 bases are TGTGCCAGCAGCTTGGGAGGTCTCTCCCGGCCTGAGCAGTTCTTC.

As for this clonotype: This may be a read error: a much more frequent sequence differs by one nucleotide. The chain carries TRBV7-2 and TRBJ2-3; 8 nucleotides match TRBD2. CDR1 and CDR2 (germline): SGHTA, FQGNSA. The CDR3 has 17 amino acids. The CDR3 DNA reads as TGTGCCAGCAGCTTGACGGGGGGGGGATATAGCACAGGTACGCAGTATTTT. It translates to CASSLTGGGYSTGTQYF.

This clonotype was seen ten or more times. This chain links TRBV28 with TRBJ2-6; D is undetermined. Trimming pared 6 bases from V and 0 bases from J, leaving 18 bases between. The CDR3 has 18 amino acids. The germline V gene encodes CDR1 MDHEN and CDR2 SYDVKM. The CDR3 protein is CASRTQSAGNSGANVLTF. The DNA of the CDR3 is TGTGCCAGCAGAACTCAGTCTGCTGGAAACTCTGGGGCCAACGTCCTGACTTTC.

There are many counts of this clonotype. The CDR3 DNA is TGTGCCAGCAGCCGTCAGGGTCTAGCGGGAGAGACCCAGTACTTC. This encodes CASSRQGLAGETQYF. V usage is TRBV3-1 and J usage is TRBJ2-5; 8 positions agree with TRBD2. Per germline, CDR1 LGHDT and CDR2 YNNKEL (reference sequence). This CDR3 region has 15 residues. Trimming cost V 4 bases and J 4 bases; bases outside gene matches: 8.

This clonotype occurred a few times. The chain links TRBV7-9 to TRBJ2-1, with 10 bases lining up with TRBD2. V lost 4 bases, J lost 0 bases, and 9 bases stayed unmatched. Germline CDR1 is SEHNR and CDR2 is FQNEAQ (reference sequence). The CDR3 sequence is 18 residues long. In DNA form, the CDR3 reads TGTGCCAGCAGCTCGCAGTTGGCTAGCGGGGGCTCCTACAATGAGCAGTTCTTC. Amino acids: CASSSQLASGGSYNEQFF.

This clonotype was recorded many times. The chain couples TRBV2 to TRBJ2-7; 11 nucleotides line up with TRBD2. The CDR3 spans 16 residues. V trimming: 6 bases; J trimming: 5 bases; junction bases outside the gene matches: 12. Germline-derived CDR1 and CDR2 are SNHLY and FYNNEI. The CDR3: CASSRLTSGRADEQYF. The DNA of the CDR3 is TGTGCCAGCAGCCGTCTTACTAGCGGGAGAGCTGACGAGCAGTACTTC.

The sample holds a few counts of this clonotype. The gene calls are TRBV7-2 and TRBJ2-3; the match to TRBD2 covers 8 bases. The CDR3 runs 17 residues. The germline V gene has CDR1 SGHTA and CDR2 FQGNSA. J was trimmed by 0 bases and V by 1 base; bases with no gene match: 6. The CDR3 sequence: CASSLVDLAGSTDTQYF. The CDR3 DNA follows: TGTGCCAGCAGCTTAGTCGACCTAGCGGGTAGCACAGATACGCAGTATTTT.